The T cell receptor beta chain described here comes from a study of blood T cell repertoires in COVID-19. Here immunoSEQ multiplex PCR was the method, and the copy in TCRdb shows in-frame clones only, minus some. The sample consists of approximately 130,000 clones, about 86% of them appearing once. V lost 4 bases and J lost 1; bases outside the gene matches: 16. The CDR3 sequence is 18 residues long. Germline loops: CDR1 SGHTS, CDR2 YDEGEE. The sequence was obtained from a man at least 80 years old with active or convalescent COVID-19. Sequencing was done on a sample of peripheral blood. The rearrangement uses TRBV5-8 and TRBJ1-1; 7 nucleotides line up with TRBD1. CDR3 nucleotides: TGTGCCAGCAGCCCCCTGACAGGGCTCTCACGTTCGAACACTGAAGCTTTCTTT. This sequence encodes CASSPLTGLSRSNTEAFF.